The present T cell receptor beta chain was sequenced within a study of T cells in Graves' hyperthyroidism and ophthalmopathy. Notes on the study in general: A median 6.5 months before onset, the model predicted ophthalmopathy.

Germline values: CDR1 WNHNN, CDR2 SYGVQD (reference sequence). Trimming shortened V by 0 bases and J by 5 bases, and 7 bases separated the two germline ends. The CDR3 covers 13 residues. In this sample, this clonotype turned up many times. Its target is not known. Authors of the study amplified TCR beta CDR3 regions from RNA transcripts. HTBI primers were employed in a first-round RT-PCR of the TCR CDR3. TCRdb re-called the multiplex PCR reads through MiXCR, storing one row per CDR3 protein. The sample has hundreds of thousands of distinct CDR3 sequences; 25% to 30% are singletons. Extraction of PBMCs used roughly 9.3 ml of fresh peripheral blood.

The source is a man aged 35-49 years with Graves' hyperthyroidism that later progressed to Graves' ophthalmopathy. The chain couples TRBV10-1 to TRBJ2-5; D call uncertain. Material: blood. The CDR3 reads CASSESLMETQYF. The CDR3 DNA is TGCGCCAGCAGTGAGTCTTTAATGGAGACCCAGTACTTC.